The 27 T cell receptor beta chains presented below share a single source sample, sequenced in a study of T cells after yellow fever vaccination. In TCRdb, the 5' RACE reads were re-called with MiXCR into one record per CDR3 protein. The sample consists of about 320,000 distinct CDR3 sequences, 3.5% to 5% of them appearing once. This specimen was PBMCs, taken 15 days after the yellow fever booster vaccination. These TCRs come from a young man who received the YFV17D yellow fever vaccine.

This clonotype has just a few counts. The rearrangement joins TRBV4-2 to TRBJ2-1; 13 positions agree with TRBD2. The germline V gene encodes CDR1 LGHNA and CDR2 YNFKEQ. V lost 1 base to trimming and J lost 8 bases; unmatched junction nucleotides: 8. This CDR3 contains 17 residues. CDR3 nucleotide sequence: TGTGCCAGCAGCCAAGCTAGAACTAGCGGGGGGGCCTATGAGCAGTTCTTC. It is translated as CASSQARTSGGAYEQFF.

This clonotype was found a few times. This chain uses TRBV7-9 with TRBJ2-1, with D unclear. Germline CDR1 and CDR2: SEHNR and FQNEAQ (reference sequence). V was trimmed by 5 bases and J by 10 bases, leaving 18 bases between them. The length of the CDR3 is 14 residues. The CDR3 region is CASSPVSASGEQFF. The CDR3 region has the DNA TGTGCCAGCAGCCCGGTTTCGGCATCCGGCGAGCAGTTCTTC. The whole variable domain, filled in from reference TRBV7-9 and TRBJ2-1, reads DTGVSQNPRHKITKRGQNVTFRCDPISEHNRLYWYRQTLGQGPEFLTYFQNEAQLEKSRLLSDRFSAERPKGSFSTLEIQRTEQGDSAMYLCASSPVSASGEQFFGPGTRLTVL.

This clonotype was seen ten or more times. The genes are TRBV5-1 and TRBJ2-3; D is undetermined. The germline CDR1 and CDR2 sequences are SGHRS and YFSETQ. The CDR3 is made up of 13 amino acids. V was cut by 2 bases and J by 5 bases, with 9 bases left in between. In DNA, the CDR3 is TGCGCCAGCAGCTTTAACTTAGGAGATACGCAGTATTTT. It codes for CASSFNLGDTQYF.

There are many counts of this clonotype. Germline and junction disagree at one end, which may indicate a read error. The V and J genes are TRBV5-1 and TRBJ1-2, with TRBD1 matching over 9 bases. The germline CDR1 and CDR2 sequences are SGHRS and YFSETQ. The CDR3 sequence is 13 residues long. DNA for the CDR3: TGCGCCAGCAGCTCTCTGGGACAGGGCGCGGAGGACTTC. It codes for CASSSLGQGAEDF.

This clonotype was found many times. The chain has TRBV9 and TRBJ2-1, with 10 positions matching TRBD2. The CDR3 is made up of 14 amino acids. The trim removed 7 bases at V and 6 bases at J, leaving 7 bases unmatched. Germline values: CDR1 SGDLS, CDR2 YYNGEE. The CDR3 DNA reads as TGTGCCAGCGCGTCTAGCGGGGGTGCCAATGAGCAGTTCTTC. Its protein is CASASSGGANEQFF.

This clonotype was recorded at least ten times. Compared with germline, one end of the junction differs, possibly owing to a read error. V usage is TRBV6-5 and J usage is TRBJ1-4; D ambiguous. CDR1 MNHEY and CDR2 SVGAGI come from the germline V gene. The CDR3 consists of 16 residues. CDR3 amino acids: CASSYRFNGFNENLFF. As DNA, the CDR3 is TGTGCCAGCAGTTACCGCTTTAATGGTTTTAATGAAAACCTGTTTTTT.

In its sample, this clonotype was seen a few times. This sequence joins TRBV6-5 and TRBJ2-5; 9 bases are a match to TRBD2. Trimming took 2 bases from V and 4 from J; bases not matched to a gene: 8. CDR1 is MNHEY, CDR2 SVGAGI, per germline. The CDR3 is 16 amino acids. The CDR3 region is CASSYGWRGGAETQYF. DNA of the CDR3: TGTGCCAGCAGTTACGGGTGGCGGGGGGGTGCAGAGACCCAGTACTTC.

This clonotype was detected many times. The V gene is TRBV9, the J gene TRBJ1-4; no definite D call. V lost 4 bases to trimming and J lost 0 bases, with 10 bases between them. Germline V gene data show CDR1 as SGDLS and CDR2 as YYNGEE. The CDR3 contains 15 residues. CDR3 sequence: CASSSGATTNEKLFF. For the CDR3, the DNA is TGTGCCAGCAGCTCCGGAGCTACAACTAATGAAAAACTGTTTTTT.

This clonotype was observed many times. This chain connects TRBV18 to TRBJ2-5; 9 bases align to TRBD2. CDR1 and CDR2 (germline): KGHSH, LQKENI. Trimming removed 3 bases from V and 4 bases from J; junction bases left unmatched: 3. This CDR3 has 14 amino acids. CDR3 region: CASSPAGGPETQYF. CDR3 DNA sequence: TGTGCCAGCTCACCGGCGGGGGGGCCAGAGACCCAGTACTTC.

This clonotype was observed many times. The chain links TRBV7-2 to TRBJ2-5; tentative D call: TRBD1 (6 bases). CDR3 length: 12 amino acids. CDR1 and CDR2 (germline): SGHTA, FQGNSA. V lost 5 bases and J lost 8, with 12 bases in between. The CDR3 region is CASSPDRPTQYF. CDR3 nucleotides: TGTGCCAGCAGCCCCGACAGGCCTACCCAGTACTTC.

Many counts were recorded for this clonotype. The genes are TRBV7-2 and TRBJ1-1; D is uncertain. The V gene's germline CDR1 is SGHTA and CDR2 FQGNSA. The V end was cut by 1 base, the J end by 3 bases, with 3 bases between. The CDR3 length is 12 residues. CDR3 protein: CASSLEDTEAFF. The DNA for the CDR3 is TGTGCCAGCAGCTTAGAGGACACTGAAGCTTTCTTT.

The chain joins TRBV19 to TRBJ2-5; tentatively, D is TRBD2 (5 bases). The V and J ends lost 4 bases and 5 bases respectively, with 14 bases between them. The CDR3 contains 14 residues. Germline loops: CDR1 LNHDA, CDR2 SQIVND (reference sequence). The CDR3, as DNA: TGTGCCAGTAGTAGGGCCGGGGTTCTGGAGACCCAGTACTTC. It codes for CASSRAGVLETQYF.

This clonotype was detected ten times or more. The chain couples TRBV7-9 to TRBJ1-6, with D unresolved. This CDR3 has 18 residues. Germline V gene lookup returns CDR1 SEHNR and CDR2 FQNEAQ (reference sequence). V was pared by 4 bases and J by 8 bases, with 24 bases between. CDR3 nucleotide sequence: TGTGCCAGCAGCTCGCGTCCCGGCGTGGGAGGAAGGTATTCACCCCTCCACTTT. This codes for CASSSRPGVGGRYSPLHF.

Written as DNA, the CDR3 is TGTGCCAGCAGCACAACCCGCTCTGGAAACACCATATATTTT. This codes for CASSTTRSGNTIYF. The gene calls are TRBV11-2 and TRBJ1-3; D is ambiguous. CDR1 and CDR2 from the germline V gene are SGHAT and FQNNGV. This CDR3 has 14 residues. V lost 5 bases and J 0 bases, leaving 8 bases between the germline ends.

The rearrangement links TRBV7-7 to TRBJ2-7, with a tentative D call TRBD1 (6 bases). CDR3 length: 10 amino acids. Trimming cost V 10 bases and J 6 bases, with 10 bases left between them. Germline loops: CDR1 SSHAT, CDR2 FNYEAQ (reference sequence). Here the CDR3 reads CAKQGCEQYV. In nucleotides, the CDR3 is TGTGCCAAACAGGGTTGCGAGCAGTACGTC.

This clonotype has at least ten counts. V usage is TRBV5-1 and J usage is TRBJ1-1; possible D gene TRBD1, 5 bases. The CDR3 contains 14 residues. V was trimmed by 0 bases and J by 1 base, leaving 7 bases between them. CDR1 and CDR2 from the germline V gene are SGHRS and YFSETQ. CDR3 region: CASSLAGTNTEAFF. The CDR3 coding sequence is TGCGCCAGCAGCTTGGCAGGGACGAACACTGAAGCTTTCTTT. Drawing the rest from reference TRBV5-1 and TRBJ1-1, the complete variable domain is KAGVTQTPRYLIKTRGQQVTLSCSPISGHRSVSWYQQTPGQGLQFLFEYFSETQRNKGNFPGRFSGRQFSNSRSEMNVSTLELGDSALYLCASSLAGTNTEAFFGQGTRLTVV.

This clonotype was counted at least ten times. The rearrangement joins TRBV10-3 to TRBJ1-2, with 8 bases aligning to TRBD1. From germline, CDR1 is ENHRY and CDR2 SYGVKD. The CDR3 has 15 residues. Trimming took 9 bases from V and 0 from J; bases not matched to a gene: 9. The CDR3 region has the DNA TGTGCCATATCAGGGACAGGAATAGCTAACTATGGCTACACCTTC. As protein: CAISGTGIANYGYTF.

This sequence joins TRBV20-1 and TRBJ2-2; D ambiguous. CDR1 and CDR2 from the germline V gene are DFQATT and SNEGSKA (reference sequence). The CDR3 loop spans 15 amino acids. V lost 3 bases to trimming and J lost 3 bases, with 14 bases between them. CDR3: CSARSTAGYTGELFF. The CDR3 DNA is TGCAGTGCTAGGTCTACGGCCGGGTACACCGGGGAGCTGTTTTTT.

The V and J genes are TRBV7-2 and TRBJ1-2; TRBD1 aligns across 10 bases. Germline values: CDR1 SGHTA, CDR2 FQGNSA. The V segment lost 6 bases and the J segment 7 bases; nucleotides outside the gene matches: 26. CDR3 length equals 20 residues. In DNA, the CDR3 is TGTGCCAGCAGGCCACCGGGACAGGGGACGTGGGGGCGTGTATTGCTTGGCTACACCTTC. Amino acid sequence: CASRPPGQGTWGRVLLGYTF.

This chain connects TRBV7-3 to TRBJ2-5; 9 positions match TRBD2. The germline V gene has CDR1 SGHTA and CDR2 FQGTGA. The CDR3 is 16 amino acids. The V and J ends lost 8 bases and 5 bases, in that order; junction bases with no gene match: 15. CDR3 loop: CASSEGSGGRWETQYF. CDR3 DNA: TGTGCCAGCTCGGAGGGTAGCGGGGGCCGGTGGGAGACCCAGTACTTC.

The table lists this clonotype with a few counts. V gene TRBV7-2 combines with J gene TRBJ2-3; 16 bases are shared with TRBD2. The CDR3 covers 19 residues. V shed 3 bases, J shed 1 base, and the junction held 7 bases outside the gene matches. The V gene's germline CDR1 is SGHTA and CDR2 FQGNSA. DNA of the CDR3: TGTGCCAGCAGCTTGGGACTAGCGGGGGGGCTAGGGGGCACAGATACGCAGTATTTT. Its protein product is CASSLGLAGGLGGTDTQYF.

This clonotype was detected a few times. The chain uses TRBV28 and TRBJ1-3, with 8 bases matching TRBD1. This CDR3 region has 14 residues. V was clipped by 11 bases and J by 3 bases; unmatched bases: 9. Per germline, CDR1 MDHEN and CDR2 SYDVKM. CDR3 residues: CASTGDGGGNTIYF. Here the CDR3 DNA reads TGTGCCTCGACAGGGGACGGGGGTGGAAACACCATATATTTT.

This clonotype was found many times. CDR3 DNA sequence: TGTGCCATCAGTGCCCCTCGGGGGACAGGGAACACTGAAGCTTTCTTT. Translation: CAISAPRGTGNTEAFF. This chain links TRBV10-3 with TRBJ1-1; 8 nucleotides align to TRBD1. From germline, CDR1 is ENHRY and CDR2 SYGVKD. The V gene end was trimmed by 4 bases and the J gene end by 1 base; junction bases not matched to a gene: 8. The CDR3 sequence is 16 residues long.

The chain uses TRBV7-6 and TRBJ2-3; 13 nucleotides agree with TRBD2. The CDR3 runs to 18 residues. Per germline, CDR1 SGHVS and CDR2 FNYEAQ. V was pared by 4 bases and J by 2 bases, with 9 bases of the junction left unmatched. The CDR3 here is CASSSLSGTSGITDTQYF. The CDR3, as DNA: TGTGCCAGCAGCTCTCTATCCGGGACTAGCGGGATCACAGATACGCAGTATTTT.

The chain uses TRBV7-2 and TRBJ1-6; D is ambiguous. Trimming pared 2 bases from V and 10 bases from J, leaving 6 bases between. This CDR3 has 12 amino acids. Germline loops: CDR1 SGHTA, CDR2 FQGNSA. The DNA of the CDR3 is TGTGCCAGCAGCTTAATGGCGTCACCCCTCCACTTT. Its protein product is CASSLMASPLHF.

A note on this clonotype: A much larger clone lies a single base off, so this may be a read error. This chain joins TRBV15 and TRBJ2-1; D may match TRBD1 or TRBD2 (6 bases each). V lost 5 bases, J lost 7 bases, and 15 bases lay in between. Germline V gene lookup returns CDR1 LNHNV and CDR2 YYDKDF (reference sequence). This CDR3 is 14 amino acids long. CDR3: CATSGWGASNEQFF. In nucleotides, the CDR3 is TGTGCCACCAGCGGCTGGGGGGCTTCGAATGAGCAGTTCTTC.

V gene TRBV9 combines with J gene TRBJ2-7, with TRBD2 matching 14 bases. Germline V gene lookup returns CDR1 SGDLS and CDR2 YYNGEE. The CDR3 has 15 amino acids. V was pared by 2 bases and J by 7 bases, with 5 bases of the junction left unmatched. In DNA, the CDR3 is TGTGCCAGCAGCGTGGGACTAGCGGGGGAAAGAGAGCAGTACTTC. Translated: CASSVGLAGEREQYF. Looking up the rest from reference TRBV9 and TRBJ2-7 gives the full variable domain: DSGVTQTPKHLITATGQRVTLRCSPRSGDLSVYWYQQSLDQGLQFLIQYYNGEERAKGNILERFSAQQFPDLHSELNLSSLELGDSALYFCASSVGLAGEREQYFGPGTRLTVT.